The next 3 T cell receptor beta chains were all read from a single sample in a study of monozygotic twins with inflammatory bowel disease (dated by TCRdb to between 2018 and 2021). Libraries came from 5' RACE. TCRdb shows the sequencer as Illumina HiSeq 2500. Reads reprocessed by TCRdb are summarized as one entry per CDR3 protein sequence, and DNA is absent. The data table for this sample lists nearly 450,000 distinct CDR3 sequences. 2% to 2.5% of the sample comes from the top ten. The sample consisted of blood. All receptors derive from a human donor with ulcerative colitis or Crohn's disease, or a healthy co-twin of an affected twin (not recorded which).

The rearrangement joins TRBV7-2 to TRBJ2-2. The CDR3 contains 14 residues. Germline V gene data show CDR1 as SGHTA and CDR2 as FQGNSA. The CDR3 is CASSSMWNTGELFF.

CDR3 sequence reads: CATSLTRGPQETQYF. V gene TRBV15 combines with J gene TRBJ2-5; absent DNA, TCRdb's TRBD1 call cannot be checked. This CDR3 region has 15 residues. Germline V lookup: CDR1 LNHNV, CDR2 YYDKDF (reference sequence).

The chain links TRBV13 to TRBJ2-1. This CDR3 has 12 amino acids. Germline CDR1 reads PRHDT; CDR2 reads FYEKMQ (reference sequence). The CDR3 spells CASSPPNNEQFF. The whole variable domain, filled in from reference TRBV13 and TRBJ2-1, reads AAGVIQSPRHLIKEKRETATLKCYPIPRHDTVYWYQQGPGQDPQFLISFYEKMQSDKGSIPDRFSAQQFSDYHSELNMSSLELGDSALYFCASSPPNNEQFFGPGTRLTVL.